Listed below are T cell receptor beta chains from one sample, sequenced in a study of shared clonotypes between healthy human individuals. Some clones are missing from TCRdb's copy, which holds only in-frame ones; the method was immunoSEQ multiplex PCR. The table shows some 470,000 clones, with over 60% occurring only once. Material: PBMCs. The receptors stem from a middle-aged woman in good health. Some clones in this sample may be carry-over from other donors' samples. The CDR3 runs from the conserved cysteine through the conserved F or W. D genes are given only for firm matches. Rows give clone size only sometimes, using once, few, many, or a class for an expanded clone.

J gene: TRBJ2-7
D gene: TRBD2
clone size: .
V gene: TRBV15
CDR3 protein: CATSAAMAGAYEQYF
CDR3 DNA: TGTGCCACCAGCGCGGCCATGGCGGGGGCCTACGAGCAGTACTTC

J gene: TRBJ2-7
D gene: TRBD1
clone size: once
V gene: TRBV7-9
CDR3 protein: CASSLVLGQMKFEQYF
CDR3 DNA: TGTGCCAGCAGCTTAGTGCTGGGACAGATGAAGTTCGAGCAGTACTTC

J gene: TRBJ2-3
D gene: TRBD2
clone size: .
V gene: TRBV5-1
CDR3 protein: CASSWEELAGFTDTQYF
CDR3 DNA: TGCGCCAGCAGCTGGGAGGAGCTAGCGGGATTCACAGATACGCAGTATTTT

J gene: TRBJ1-2
D gene: .
clone size: .
V gene: TRBV6-1
CDR3 protein: CASSDIYYGYTF
CDR3 DNA: TGTGCCAGCAGTGACATATACTATGGCTACACCTTC

J gene: TRBJ2-1
D gene: TRBD2
clone size: .
V gene: TRBV9
CDR3 protein: CASSLETSYDEQFF
CDR3 DNA: TGTGCCAGCAGCCTGGAGACTAGCTACGATGAGCAGTTCTTC

J gene: TRBJ2-1
D gene: .
clone size: .
V gene: TRBV27
CDR3 protein: CARERNEQFF
CDR3 DNA: TGTGCCAGGGAAAGGAATGAGCAGTTCTTC

J gene: TRBJ1-5
D gene: TRBD1
clone size: .
V gene: TRBV2
CDR3 protein: CASSEYGQGNQPQHF
CDR3 DNA: TGTGCCAGCAGTGAATATGGACAGGGCAATCAGCCCCAGCATTTT

J gene: TRBJ1-4
D gene: TRBD1
clone size: .
V gene: TRBV10-2
CDR3 protein: CASSGTGDEKLFF
CDR3 DNA: TGCGCCAGCAGTGGGACAGGGGATGAAAAACTGTTTTTT

J gene: TRBJ2-5
D gene: .
clone size: once
V gene: TRBV15
CDR3 protein: CATSRGSGWGQETQYF
CDR3 DNA: TGTGCCACCAGCAGAGGGTCGGGATGGGGCCAAGAGACCCAGTACTTC

J gene: TRBJ2-3
D gene: .
clone size: .
V gene: TRBV7-2
CDR3 protein: CASRVGGGDTQYF
CDR3 DNA: TGTGCCAGCAGGGTCGGAGGAGGAGATACGCAGTATTTT

J gene: TRBJ2-1
D gene: TRBD1
clone size: .
V gene: TRBV28
CDR3 protein: CASRRQGGSIYDEQFF
CDR3 DNA: TGTGCCAGCAGGAGACAGGGCGGATCTATTTACGATGAGCAGTTCTTC

J gene: TRBJ2-3
D gene: .
clone size: .
V gene: TRBV29-1
CDR3 protein: CSVELSGTDTQYF
CDR3 DNA: TGCAGCGTTGAATTGTCGGGCACAGATACGCAGTATTTT

J gene: TRBJ2-7
D gene: .
clone size: .
V gene: TRBV21-1
CDR3 protein: CASSNRDISSYEQYF
CDR3 DNA: TGTGCCAGCAGCAATCGCGATATCAGCTCCTACGAGCAGTACTTC

J gene: TRBJ1-3
D gene: .
clone size: .
V gene: TRBV28
CDR3 protein: CASSLPREPLSGNTIYF
CDR3 DNA: TGTGCCAGCAGTCTGCCCCGGGAGCCCCTCTCTGGAAACACCATATATTTT

J gene: TRBJ1-3
D gene: .
clone size: .
V gene: TRBV5-6
CDR3 protein: CASSFSGNTIYF
CDR3 DNA: TGTGCCAGCAGCTTCTCTGGAAACACCATATATTTT

J gene: TRBJ1-1
D gene: .
clone size: .
V gene: TRBV7-9
CDR3 protein: CASSNRQVHTEAFF
CDR3 DNA: TGTGCCAGCAGCAACCGACAGGTTCACACTGAAGCTTTCTTT